These 19 T cell receptor beta chains originate from one sample sequenced in a study of T cell responses to AZD1222 COVID-19 vaccine (dated by TCRdb to the early 2020s). Explained via the paper, the time point label denotes: baseline before first vaccination. The receptor library was made with the immunoSEQ multiplex PCR assay. Imported from immuneACCESS, the table was reduced by TCRdb to in-frame sequences with V and J called. These copies leave out some clones; in studies compared against another copy, an unresolved V gene accounts for under half, and the cause of the remainder is not known. Across this sample there are over 50,000 clones, with approximately 84% seen only once. Of the sample, 25% to 30% falls within the top ten clones. This material consisted of peripheral blood, taken on day 0 of AZD1222 vaccination. The source of these receptors is an adult in good health.

V usage is TRBV19 and J usage is TRBJ1-3; 10 bases match TRBD1. The J segment lost 2 bases and the V segment lost 9 bases, leaving 1 base of the junction unmatched. CDR3 length equals 13 residues. CDR1 and CDR2 (germline): LNHDA, SQIVND (reference sequence). This chain's CDR3 is CASDRGPGNTIYF. DNA for the CDR3: TGTGCCAGCGACAGGGGGCCTGGAAACACCATATATTTT.

V usage is TRBV24-1 and J usage is TRBJ2-3; D is uncertain. V gave up 5 bases and J gave up 2 bases, with 10 bases separating them. CDR1 is KGHDR and CDR2 is SFDVKD in the germline V gene. CDR3 length: 14 residues. CDR3 nucleotide sequence: TGTGCCACCAGTGGGATCGGACCCACAGATACGCAGTATTTT. This codes for CATSGIGPTDTQYF.

CDR3 region: CASSIGMPPSEQYF. The CDR3 nucleotides read TGTGCCAGTAGTATAGGGATGCCCCCGTCCGAGCAGTACTTC. The chain is built from TRBV19 and TRBJ2-7, with D hard to call. From germline, CDR1 is LNHDA and CDR2 SQIVND (reference sequence). V lost 1 base to trimming and J lost 6 bases, with 13 bases between them. The CDR3 extends over 14 amino acids.

The CDR3 loop is CASSWGVRFGYTF. CDR3 DNA sequence: TGTGCCAGCAGCTGGGGAGTGAGGTTCGGCTACACCTTC. The chain has TRBV6-5 and TRBJ1-2; D not resolved. Trimming took off 6 bases at V and 8 bases at J, with 16 bases between the two ends. This CDR3 spans 13 amino acids. Germline CDR1 and CDR2: MNHEY and SVGAGI.

This clone was observed once. This rearrangement joins TRBV19 to TRBJ1-1, with a tentative D call TRBD1 (6 bases). Germline V gene lookup returns CDR1 LNHDA and CDR2 SQIVND (reference sequence). The CDR3 sequence is 13 residues long. Between the trimmed V and J ends, which lost 7 bases and 1 base, there was a span of 10 bases. The CDR3 loop is CASIRTENTEAFF. DNA for the CDR3: TGTGCCAGTATACGGACAGAGAACACTGAAGCTTTCTTT.

The chain couples TRBV5-1 to TRBJ2-1, with D uncertain. The CDR3 covers 14 residues. The V gene's germline CDR1 is SGHRS and CDR2 YFSETQ. The V and J ends lost 0 bases and 7 bases respectively, with 11 bases between them. CDR3 sequence (DNA): TGCGCCAGCAGCTTGGACTCTACCTTAAATGAGCAGTTCTTC. Protein product: CASSLDSTLNEQFF.

The V call is TRBV5-1, the J call TRBJ1-6; a possible D gene is TRBD1 (6 bases). The CDR3 totals 14 residues. Germline CDR1 is SGHRS and CDR2 is YFSETQ. V lost 6 bases to trimming and J lost 3 bases, with 10 bases between them. The CDR3 loop reads CASKGVLYNSPLHF. CDR3 in DNA: TGCGCCAGCAAGGGGGTCCTCTATAATTCACCCCTCCACTTT.

The chain combines TRBV7-9 with TRBJ2-7; 8 nucleotides match TRBD2. V shed 5 bases and J 0 bases; nucleotides not matched to a gene: 18. CDR1 SEHNR and CDR2 FQNEAQ come from the germline V gene (reference sequence). The CDR3 consists of 19 residues. The CDR3 here is CASSARAVTSGPSSYEQYF. CDR3 bases: TGTGCCAGCAGCGCTAGAGCGGTCACTAGCGGACCTTCCTCCTACGAGCAGTACTTC.

The chain employs TRBV11-1 and TRBJ2-7; 9 nucleotides match TRBD2. J gave up 5 bases and V 1 base, and 9 bases lay outside the gene matches. Germline CDR1 SGHAT, CDR2 FQDESV (reference sequence). The CDR3 is 16 residues long. The CDR3 spells CASSLDSAGGPHEQYF. The CDR3, as DNA: TGTGCCAGCAGCTTAGATTCCGCGGGAGGGCCCCACGAGCAGTACTTC. Supplemented by reference TRBV11-1 and TRBJ2-7, the full variable domain reads EAEVAQSPRYKITEKSQAVAFWCDPISGHATLYWYRQILGQGPELLVQFQDESVVDDSQLPKDRFSAERLKGVDSTLKIQPAELGDSAMYLCASSLDSAGGPHEQYFGPGTRLTVT.

V and J are TRBV15 and TRBJ1-2, with D possibly being TRBD1 (6 bases). CDR1 is LNHNV and CDR2 is YYDKDF in the germline V gene (reference sequence). This CDR3 comprises 13 residues. Trimming pared 4 bases from V and 3 bases from J, leaving 9 bases between. The CDR3 sequence is CATSKDSYYGYTF. The DNA of the CDR3 is TGTGCCACCAGCAAGGACAGCTACTATGGCTACACCTTC.

This clone showed up just a few times. CDR3 residues: CASSLGLAAKTNEQFF. In DNA form, the CDR3 reads TGCGCCAGCAGCTTGGGACTAGCGGCAAAAACCAATGAGCAGTTCTTC. This chain uses TRBV5-1 with TRBJ2-1; 9 positions agree with TRBD2. With V trimmed by 0 bases and J by 6 bases, 7 bases remained unmatched. The CDR3 totals 16 residues. In germline, CDR1 is SGHRS, CDR2 YFSETQ.

The gene calls are TRBV29-1 and TRBJ1-1; D unresolved. Germline lookup yields CDR1 SQVTM and CDR2 ANQGSEA. V was pared by 1 base and J by 0 bases, with 0 bases between. This CDR3 comprises 11 residues. The chain's CDR3 is CSVEVNTEAFF. The CDR3 nucleotides are TGCAGCGTTGAAGTGAACACTGAAGCTTTCTTT.

This rearrangement joins TRBV27 to TRBJ1-4, with no clear D. Germline assignment: CDR1 MNHEY and CDR2 SMNVEV (reference sequence). V shed 0 bases and J shed 3 bases, with 8 bases lying between them. The CDR3 sequence is 15 residues long. CDR3 DNA: TGTGCCAGCAGTTTATCATGGACCGCTAATGAAAAACTGTTTTTT. Its translation: CASSLSWTANEKLFF.

The V call is TRBV5-1, the J call TRBJ2-1, with 9 bases matching TRBD2. Trimming removed 2 bases from V and 8 bases from J; junction bases left unmatched: 8. CDR3 size: 15 residues. From germline, CDR1 is SGHRS and CDR2 YFSETQ. CDR3 nucleotides: TGCGCCAGCAGCTTTCGCGGGAGGGCTATCGATGAGCAGTTCTTC. It is translated as CASSFRGRAIDEQFF.

The V call is TRBV11-2, the J call TRBJ1-6, with D maybe TRBD1 (6 bases). The CDR3 contains 15 residues. Germline CDR1 SGHAT, CDR2 FQNNGV. V gave up 3 bases and J gave up 10 bases, with 16 bases separating them. The CDR3 DNA follows: TGTGCCAGCAGCTTCCAGATACAGGGAAACTCACCCCTCCACTTT. Residues: CASSFQIQGNSPLHF.

The rearrangement joins TRBV18 to TRBJ1-1; D perhaps matches TRBD1 (6 bases). The CDR3 covers 14 residues. From germline, CDR1 is KGHSH and CDR2 LQKENI. With 1 base removed from V and 4 bases from J, the gap between germline ends came to 10 bases. CDR3: CASSPLGAGTEAFF. CDR3 sequence (DNA): TGTGCCAGCTCACCACTGGGGGCGGGCACTGAAGCTTTCTTT.

The genes are TRBV28 and TRBJ1-1, with TRBD1 identical over 7 bases. The CDR3 is 14 residues long. The J segment lost 0 bases and the V segment lost 7 bases, leaving 5 bases of the junction unmatched. The germline V gene has CDR1 MDHEN and CDR2 SYDVKM. The CDR3 coding sequence is TGTGCCAGCACCCAGGGACAGCTGAACACTGAAGCTTTCTTT. It is translated as CASTQGQLNTEAFF. Based on the CDR3 plus reference TRBV28 and TRBJ1-1, the full variable domain is DVKVTQSSRYLVKRTGEKVFLECVQDMDHENMFWYRQDPGLGLRLIYFSYDVKMKEKGDIPEGYSVSREKKERFSLILESASTNQTSMYLCASTQGQLNTEAFFGQGTRLTVV.

The CDR3 here is CASSFTLNPNTGELFF. The CDR3 coding sequence is TGCGCCAGCAGCTTCACTCTCAATCCGAACACCGGGGAGCTGTTTTTT. The J gene is TRBJ2-2, the V gene TRBV5-1; D is undetermined. Germline V gene lookup returns CDR1 SGHRS and CDR2 YFSETQ. Trimming removed 2 bases from V and 0 bases from J, with 11 bases in between. The CDR3 is 16 residues long.

The chain is built from TRBV5-6 and TRBJ2-2; 7 nucleotides match TRBD1. This CDR3 spans 16 amino acids. Per germline, CDR1 SGHDT and CDR2 YYEEEE. The junction had 4 bases not matched to a gene; V was cut back by 1 base and J by 1 base. The CDR3 loop reads CASSLYGTVNTGELFF. As DNA, the CDR3 is TGTGCCAGCAGCTTGTACGGGACAGTGAACACCGGGGAGCTGTTTTTT.